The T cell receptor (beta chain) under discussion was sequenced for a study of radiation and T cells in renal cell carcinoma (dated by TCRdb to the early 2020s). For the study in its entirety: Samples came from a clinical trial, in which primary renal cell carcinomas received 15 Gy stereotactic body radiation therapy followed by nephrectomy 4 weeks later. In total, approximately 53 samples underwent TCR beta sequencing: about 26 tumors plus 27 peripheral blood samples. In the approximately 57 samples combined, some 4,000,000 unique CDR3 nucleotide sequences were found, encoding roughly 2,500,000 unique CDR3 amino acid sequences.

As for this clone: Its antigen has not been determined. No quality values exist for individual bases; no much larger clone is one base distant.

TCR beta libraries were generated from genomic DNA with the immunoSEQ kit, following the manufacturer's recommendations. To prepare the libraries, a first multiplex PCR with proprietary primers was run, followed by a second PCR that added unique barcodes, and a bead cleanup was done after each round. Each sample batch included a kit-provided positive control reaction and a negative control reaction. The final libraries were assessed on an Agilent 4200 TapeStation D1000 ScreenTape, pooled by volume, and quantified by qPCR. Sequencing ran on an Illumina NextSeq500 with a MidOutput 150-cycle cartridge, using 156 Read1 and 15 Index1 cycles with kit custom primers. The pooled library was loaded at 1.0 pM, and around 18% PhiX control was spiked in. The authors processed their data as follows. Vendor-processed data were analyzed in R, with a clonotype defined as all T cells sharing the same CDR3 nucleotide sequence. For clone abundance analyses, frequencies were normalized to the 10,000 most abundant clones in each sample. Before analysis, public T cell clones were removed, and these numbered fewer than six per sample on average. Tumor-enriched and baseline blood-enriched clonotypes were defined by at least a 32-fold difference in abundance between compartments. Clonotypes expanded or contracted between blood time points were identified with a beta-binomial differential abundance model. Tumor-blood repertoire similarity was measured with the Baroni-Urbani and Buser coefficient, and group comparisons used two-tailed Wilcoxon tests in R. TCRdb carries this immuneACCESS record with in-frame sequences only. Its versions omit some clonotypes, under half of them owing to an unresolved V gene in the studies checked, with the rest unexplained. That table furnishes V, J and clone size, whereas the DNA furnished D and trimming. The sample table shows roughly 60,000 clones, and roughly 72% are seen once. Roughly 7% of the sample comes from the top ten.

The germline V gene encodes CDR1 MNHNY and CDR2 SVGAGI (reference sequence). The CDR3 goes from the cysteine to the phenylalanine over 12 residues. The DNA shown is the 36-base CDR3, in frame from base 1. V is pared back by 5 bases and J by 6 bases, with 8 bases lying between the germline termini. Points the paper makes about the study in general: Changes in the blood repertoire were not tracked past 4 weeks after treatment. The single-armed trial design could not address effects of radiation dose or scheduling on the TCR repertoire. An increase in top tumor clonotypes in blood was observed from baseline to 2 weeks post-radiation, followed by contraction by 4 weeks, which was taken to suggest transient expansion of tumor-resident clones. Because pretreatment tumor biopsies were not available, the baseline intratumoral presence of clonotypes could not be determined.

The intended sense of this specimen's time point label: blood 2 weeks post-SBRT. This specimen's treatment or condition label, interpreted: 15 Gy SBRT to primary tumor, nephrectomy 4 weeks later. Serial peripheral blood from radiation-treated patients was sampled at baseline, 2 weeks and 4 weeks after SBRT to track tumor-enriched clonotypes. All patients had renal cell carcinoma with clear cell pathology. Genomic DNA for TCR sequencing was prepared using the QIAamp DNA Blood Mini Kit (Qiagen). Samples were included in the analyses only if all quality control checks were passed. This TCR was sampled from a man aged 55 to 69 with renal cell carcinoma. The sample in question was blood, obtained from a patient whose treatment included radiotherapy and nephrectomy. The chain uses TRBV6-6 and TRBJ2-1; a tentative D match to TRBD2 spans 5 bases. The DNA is TGTGCCAGCAGTCGGGAACGCAATGAGCAGTTCTTC. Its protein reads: CASSRERNEQFF.